The clone carrying this T cell receptor (beta chain) was counted a few times. Produced via immunoSEQ multiplex PCR; TCRdb's table is partial and in-frame only. The profile shows around 250,000 clones, about 86% of them singletons. The data derive from a study of blood T cell repertoires in COVID-19. About the research overall: Spain, Italy and the United States supplied samples that represented acute and convalescent COVID-19. From T cells, B-cell-depleted T cells, or PBMCs came the material, which was cDNA or gDNA.

The CDR3 is 12 residues long. With 6 bases removed from V and 6 bases from J, the gap between germline ends came to 10 bases. The sample consisted of peripheral blood. The sequence was obtained from a man aged 55 to 70 with acute or convalescent COVID-19. The gene calls are TRBV12-3 or TRBV12-4 and TRBJ2-3, with D perhaps matching TRBD2 (5 bases). CDR3 loop: CASRWRRDTQYF. As DNA, the CDR3 is TGTGCCAGCAGGTGGAGGAGGGATACGCAGTATTTT.